This is a list of T cell receptor beta chains from one sample in a study of human T cells and chemical hapten exposure. TCRdb redid the calling of the RACE reads with MiXCR, one entry per CDR3 protein. The table includes 50,000 to 70,000 distinct CDR3 sequences, more than 9% detected once. Sequenced here: whole blood, sampled in connection with sensitization to the hapten diphenylcyclopropenone (DPC). These receptors all stem from a man aged 35 to 55 with alopecia areata. Some clones in this sample may be carry-over from other donors' samples. Each CDR3 is given with its conserved first and last residue. Fields, in order: CDR3 protein, CDR3 DNA, clone size, V gene, D gene, J gene. D genes are given only for firm matches. A clone size is listed for some rows: how often the clone was seen (once, few, many), or a class if it is expanded.

CDR3 protein: CASSHRDGNYEQYF; CDR3 DNA: TGTGCCAGCAGCCACAGGGACGGAAACTACGAGCAGTACTTC; clone size: NA; V gene: TRBV4-2; D gene: NA; J gene: TRBJ2-7
CDR3 protein: CASSESGIYGYTF; CDR3 DNA: TGTGCCAGCAGTGAGTCAGGGATCTATGGCTACACCTTC; clone size: many; V gene: TRBV6-1; D gene: NA; J gene: TRBJ1-2
CDR3 protein: CSGGRDKEAFF; CDR3 DNA: TGCAGTGGAGGCAGGGACAAGGAAGCTTTCTTT; clone size: few; V gene: TRBV20-1; D gene: NA; J gene: TRBJ1-1
CDR3 protein: CASSFPGGELRTQYF; CDR3 DNA: TGTGCCAGCAGTTTCCCAGGGGGCGAACTACGGACCCAGTACTTC; clone size: few; V gene: TRBV28; D gene: TRBD1; J gene: TRBJ2-5
CDR3 protein: CASSSEISGRVGKNIQYF; CDR3 DNA: TGTGCCAGCAGTTCCGAGATTAGCGGGAGAGTCGGCAAAAACATTCAGTACTTC; clone size: many; V gene: TRBV12-3/TRBV12-4; D gene: TRBD2; J gene: TRBJ2-4
CDR3 protein: CASRGHYTGELFF; CDR3 DNA: TGTGCCAGCAGAGGACACTACACCGGGGAGCTGTTTTTT; clone size: few; V gene: TRBV12-3/TRBV12-4; D gene: NA; J gene: TRBJ2-2
CDR3 protein: CSAGRQVSLGEAFF; CDR3 DNA: TGCAGTGCTGGTCGACAGGTTAGTTTGGGTGAAGCTTTCTTT; clone size: few; V gene: TRBV20-1; D gene: NA; J gene: TRBJ1-1
CDR3 protein: CASTSGTSLYEQYF; CDR3 DNA: TGTGCCAGCACCTCCGGGACTAGCTTGTACGAGCAGTACTTC; clone size: once; V gene: TRBV28; D gene: TRBD2; J gene: TRBJ2-7
CDR3 protein: CASSGIGTSGRGGYNEQFF; CDR3 DNA: TGTGCCAGCAGTGGGATAGGGACTAGCGGGAGAGGAGGATACAATGAGCAGTTCTTC; clone size: many; V gene: TRBV2; D gene: TRBD2; J gene: TRBJ2-1
CDR3 protein: CASSQEGTGGQETQYF; CDR3 DNA: TGCGCCAGCAGCCAAGAAGGGACAGGGGGCCAAGAGACCCAGTACTTC; clone size: NA; V gene: TRBV4-1; D gene: TRBD1; J gene: TRBJ2-5
CDR3 protein: CASGLRTGNNEQFF; CDR3 DNA: TGTGCCAGCGGGTTGAGGACTGGAAACAATGAGCAGTTCTTC; clone size: few; V gene: TRBV28; D gene: NA; J gene: TRBJ2-1
CDR3 protein: CASSLSRSSYEQYF; CDR3 DNA: TGTGCCAGCAGCTTAAGCCGGAGCTCCTACGAGCAGTACTTC; clone size: few; V gene: TRBV13; D gene: NA; J gene: TRBJ2-7
CDR3 protein: CASSQYTDTQYF; CDR3 DNA: TGTGCCAGCAGCCAATACACAGATACGCAGTATTTT; clone size: many; V gene: TRBV7-2; D gene: NA; J gene: TRBJ2-3
CDR3 protein: CSARDLLAGGREQFF; CDR3 DNA: TGCAGTGCTAGAGATTTGCTAGCGGGAGGAAGGGAGCAGTTCTTC; clone size: few; V gene: TRBV20-1; D gene: TRBD2; J gene: TRBJ2-1
CDR3 protein: CASSDVQGFVQFF; CDR3 DNA: TGTGCCAGCAGCGACGTACAGGGGTTTGTTCAGTTCTTC; clone size: many; V gene: TRBV14; D gene: TRBD1; J gene: TRBJ2-1
CDR3 protein: CASSVLGTDTQYF; CDR3 DNA: TGTGCCAGCAGCGTACTAGGCACAGATACGCAGTATTTT; clone size: few; V gene: TRBV9; D gene: NA; J gene: TRBJ2-3
CDR3 protein: CAISKGQGQDEQYF; CDR3 DNA: TGTGCCATCAGTAAAGGACAGGGTCAGGACGAGCAGTACTTC; clone size: few; V gene: TRBV10-3; D gene: TRBD1; J gene: TRBJ2-7
CDR3 protein: CASSQVRSYEQYF; CDR3 DNA: TGCGCCAGCAGCCAAGTCCGAAGCTACGAGCAGTACTTC; clone size: few; V gene: TRBV4-1; D gene: NA; J gene: TRBJ2-7
CDR3 protein: CASSRDRDYQETQYF; CDR3 DNA: TGTGCCAGCTCACGGGACAGGGATTACCAAGAGACCCAGTACTTC; clone size: many; V gene: TRBV18; D gene: TRBD1; J gene: TRBJ2-5
CDR3 protein: CASSRTGATGANVLTF; CDR3 DNA: TGTGCCAGCAGCAGAACAGGGGCAACTGGGGCCAACGTCCTGACTTTC; clone size: many; V gene: TRBV6-2/TRBV6-3; D gene: TRBD1; J gene: TRBJ2-6
CDR3 protein: CASGLNTGELFF; CDR3 DNA: TGTGCCAGCGGTCTTAACACCGGGGAGCTGTTTTTT; clone size: many; V gene: TRBV27; D gene: NA; J gene: TRBJ2-2
CDR3 protein: CASSLRSLSYEQYF; CDR3 DNA: TGTGCCAGCAGTTTAAGATCCCTCTCCTACGAGCAGTACTTC; clone size: NA; V gene: TRBV27; D gene: NA; J gene: TRBJ2-7
CDR3 protein: CASSLTGTGGVRKRGKRPGELFF; CDR3 DNA: TGTGCCAGCAGTTTAACCGGGACAGGGGGCGTCCGCAAAAGGGGAAAGCGGCCCGGGGAGCTGTTTTTT; clone size: many; V gene: TRBV6-5; D gene: TRBD1; J gene: TRBJ2-2
CDR3 protein: CASSQGSGSNTEAFF; CDR3 DNA: TGTGCCAGCAGCCAGGGGTCGGGCTCGAACACTGAAGCTTTCTTT; clone size: few; V gene: TRBV3-1; D gene: NA; J gene: TRBJ1-1
CDR3 protein: CASSLGRTTDTQYF; CDR3 DNA: TGTGCCAGCAGTTTAGGACGGACTACAGATACGCAGTATTTT; clone size: many; V gene: TRBV28; D gene: NA; J gene: TRBJ2-3
CDR3 protein: CASSPGTPRINTEAFF; CDR3 DNA: TGTGCCAGCAGTCCCGGGACCCCCCGAATAAACACTGAAGCTTTCTTT; clone size: few; V gene: TRBV7-3; D gene: NA; J gene: TRBJ1-1
CDR3 protein: CASSLKGPSYEQYF; CDR3 DNA: TGCGCCAGCAGCTTGAAGGGGCCCTCCTACGAGCAGTACTTC; clone size: NA; V gene: TRBV5-1; D gene: NA; J gene: TRBJ2-7
CDR3 protein: CSARTGLAGGGDTQYF; CDR3 DNA: TGCAGTGCGCGGACAGGGCTAGCGGGAGGCGGAGATACGCAGTATTTT; clone size: NA; V gene: TRBV20-1; D gene: TRBD2; J gene: TRBJ2-3
CDR3 protein: CASSPGQLYGPQHF; CDR3 DNA: TGTGCCAGCAGCCCAGGACAACTCTATGGGCCCCAGCATTTT; clone size: NA; V gene: TRBV7-9; D gene: NA; J gene: TRBJ1-5
CDR3 protein: CAISESSVPLEQYF; CDR3 DNA: TGTGCCATCAGTGAGTCGTCAGTCCCCCTCGAGCAGTACTTC; clone size: NA; V gene: TRBV10-3; D gene: NA; J gene: TRBJ2-7
CDR3 protein: CASSLGPQTGGYNQPQHF; CDR3 DNA: TGTGCCAGCAGCTTAGGACCTCAGACAGGGGGCTACAATCAGCCCCAGCATTTT; clone size: NA; V gene: TRBV7-9; D gene: TRBD1; J gene: TRBJ1-5
CDR3 protein: CASRDLGTSGRNEQFF; CDR3 DNA: TGTGCCAGCAGGGACCTCGGGACTAGCGGGAGGAATGAGCAGTTCTTC; clone size: NA; V gene: TRBV2; D gene: TRBD2; J gene: TRBJ2-1
CDR3 protein: CASSPQTGGGNTEAFF; CDR3 DNA: TGTGCCAGCAGCCCCCAAACAGGGGGCGGGAACACTGAAGCTTTCTTT; clone size: NA; V gene: TRBV7-9; D gene: TRBD1; J gene: TRBJ1-1
CDR3 protein: CASSLAGGLGSYNEQFF; CDR3 DNA: TGTGCCAGCAGCTTGGCGGGGGGACTCGGTTCCTACAATGAGCAGTTCTTC; clone size: many; V gene: TRBV5-6; D gene: TRBD2; J gene: TRBJ2-1
CDR3 protein: CASRTDFRGTSYNEQFF; CDR3 DNA: TGTGCCAGCAGAACGGACTTCAGGGGGACCTCCTACAATGAGCAGTTCTTC; clone size: NA; V gene: TRBV5-4; D gene: TRBD1; J gene: TRBJ2-1
CDR3 protein: CASSQEEDGYEQYF; CDR3 DNA: TGCGCCAGCAGCCAAGAAGAAGACGGCTACGAGCAGTACTTC; clone size: few; V gene: TRBV4-1; D gene: NA; J gene: TRBJ2-7
CDR3 protein: CASSSQALGTYEQYF; CDR3 DNA: TGTGCCAGCAGTAGCCAGGCATTAGGGACCTACGAGCAGTACTTC; clone size: many; V gene: TRBV28; D gene: NA; J gene: TRBJ2-7
CDR3 protein: CSARYGLSHADTQYF; CDR3 DNA: TGCAGTGCTAGATATGGACTAAGTCATGCGGATACGCAGTATTTT; clone size: NA; V gene: TRBV20-1; D gene: NA; J gene: TRBJ2-3
CDR3 protein: CASSHGQDDTNYGYTF; CDR3 DNA: TGTGCCAGCAGCCATGGACAAGATGACACTAACTATGGCTACACCTTC; clone size: many; V gene: TRBV11-2; D gene: NA; J gene: TRBJ1-2
CDR3 protein: CASSETTSGDEGASDTQYF; CDR3 DNA: TGTGCCAGCAGTGAAACTACTAGCGGGGATGAGGGAGCATCAGATACGCAGTATTTT; clone size: NA; V gene: TRBV28; D gene: TRBD2; J gene: TRBJ2-3
CDR3 protein: CASSFREVSYEQYF; CDR3 DNA: TGTGCCAGCAGTTTCCGTGAGGTCTCCTACGAGCAGTACTTC; clone size: many; V gene: TRBV27; D gene: NA; J gene: TRBJ2-7
CDR3 protein: CASSHAEGQGRTGELFF; CDR3 DNA: TGTGCCAGCAGCCACGCCGAGGGACAGGGTCGGACCGGGGAGCTGTTTTTT; clone size: NA; V gene: TRBV7-8; D gene: TRBD1; J gene: TRBJ2-2
CDR3 protein: CSGSGGDWAGANVLTF; CDR3 DNA: TGCAGCGGATCAGGGGGAGATTGGGCAGGGGCCAACGTCCTGACTTTC; clone size: few; V gene: TRBV20-1; D gene: TRBD1; J gene: TRBJ2-6
CDR3 protein: CASRAGLPNTGELFF; CDR3 DNA: TGTGCCAGTAGGGCAGGCCTACCGAACACCGGGGAGCTGTTTTTT; clone size: few; V gene: TRBV19; D gene: NA; J gene: TRBJ2-2
CDR3 protein: CSVASPYNEQFF; CDR3 DNA: TGCAGCGTTGCGTCGCCCTACAATGAGCAGTTCTTC; clone size: NA; V gene: TRBV29-1; D gene: NA; J gene: TRBJ2-1
CDR3 protein: CSARVIGTPGYEQYF; CDR3 DNA: TGCAGTGCTAGAGTAATAGGGACACCCGGGTACGAGCAGTACTTC; clone size: few; V gene: TRBV20-1; D gene: NA; J gene: TRBJ2-7
CDR3 protein: CASSLEAGGADTQYF; CDR3 DNA: TGTGCCAGCAGCTTAGAGGCGGGAGGCGCAGATACGCAGTATTTT; clone size: many; V gene: TRBV7-9; D gene: TRBD2; J gene: TRBJ2-3
CDR3 protein: CASSKGLFVSTGELFF; CDR3 DNA: TGTGCCAGCAGCAAGGGGTTGTTCGTGTCCACCGGGGAGCTGTTTTTT; clone size: many; V gene: TRBV5-6; D gene: NA; J gene: TRBJ2-2
CDR3 protein: CASNLGLADTDTQYF; CDR3 DNA: TGTGCCAGCAACCTCGGACTAGCGGACACAGATACGCAGTATTTT; clone size: NA; V gene: TRBV12-3/TRBV12-4; D gene: TRBD2; J gene: TRBJ2-3
CDR3 protein: CASSLSGDPVVEQYF; CDR3 DNA: TGTGCCAGCAGTTTATCTGGCGACCCCGTGGTTGAGCAGTACTTC; clone size: NA; V gene: TRBV28; D gene: NA; J gene: TRBJ2-7
CDR3 protein: CASSQEYQGAGANTEAFF; CDR3 DNA: TGCGCCAGCAGCCAAGAGTACCAGGGGGCCGGGGCAAACACTGAAGCTTTCTTT; clone size: NA; V gene: TRBV4-1; D gene: TRBD1; J gene: TRBJ1-1
CDR3 protein: CSAREQGVQQFF; CDR3 DNA: TGCAGTGCTAGAGAACAGGGAGTCCAGCAGTTCTTC; clone size: NA; V gene: TRBV20-1; D gene: NA; J gene: TRBJ2-1
CDR3 protein: CASSQTSGRNTGELFF; CDR3 DNA: TGTGCCAGCAGCCAGACTAGCGGGAGGAACACCGGGGAGCTGTTTTTT; clone size: many; V gene: TRBV3-1; D gene: TRBD2; J gene: TRBJ2-2
CDR3 protein: CSFPVPSLSSYEQYF; CDR3 DNA: TGCAGCTTTCCCGTCCCTAGCCTAAGCTCCTACGAGCAGTACTTC; clone size: NA; V gene: TRBV20-1; D gene: NA; J gene: TRBJ2-7